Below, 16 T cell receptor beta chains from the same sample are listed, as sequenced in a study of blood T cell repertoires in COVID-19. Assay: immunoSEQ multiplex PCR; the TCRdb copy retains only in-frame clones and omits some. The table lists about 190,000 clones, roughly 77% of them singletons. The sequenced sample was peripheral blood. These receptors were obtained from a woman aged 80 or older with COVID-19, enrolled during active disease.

The CDR3 DNA is TGTGCCACCAGCCGGGACAGGGTTTGGTATGGCTACACCTTC. This gives the protein CATSRDRVWYGYTF. The rearrangement uses TRBV15 and TRBJ1-2; 9 bases agree with TRBD1. The V and J ends lost 5 bases and 5 bases, in that order; junction bases with no gene match: 6. Germline V gene data show CDR1 as LNHNV and CDR2 as YYDKDF (reference sequence). This CDR3 region has 14 residues.

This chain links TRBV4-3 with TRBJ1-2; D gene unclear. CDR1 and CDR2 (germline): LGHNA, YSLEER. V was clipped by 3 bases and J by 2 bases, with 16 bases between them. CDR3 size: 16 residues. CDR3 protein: CASSQDFSGSNYGYTF. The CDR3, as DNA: TGCGCCAGCAGCCAGGACTTTAGCGGGAGCAACTATGGCTACACCTTC.

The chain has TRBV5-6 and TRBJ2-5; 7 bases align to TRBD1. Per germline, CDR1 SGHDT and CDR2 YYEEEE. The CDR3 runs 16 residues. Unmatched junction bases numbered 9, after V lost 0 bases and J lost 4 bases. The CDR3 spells CASSLALGTALETQYF. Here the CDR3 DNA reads TGTGCCAGCAGCTTGGCTCTTGGGACAGCCCTAGAGACCCAGTACTTC.

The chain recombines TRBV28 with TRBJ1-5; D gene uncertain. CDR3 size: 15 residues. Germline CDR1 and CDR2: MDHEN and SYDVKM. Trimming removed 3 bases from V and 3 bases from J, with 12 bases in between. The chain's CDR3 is CASSFIREANQPQHF. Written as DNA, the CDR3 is TGTGCCAGCAGTTTCATAAGGGAGGCCAATCAGCCCCAGCATTTT.

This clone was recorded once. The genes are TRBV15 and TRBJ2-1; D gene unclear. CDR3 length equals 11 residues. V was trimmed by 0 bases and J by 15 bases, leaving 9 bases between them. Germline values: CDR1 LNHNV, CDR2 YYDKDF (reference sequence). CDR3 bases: TGTGCCACCAGCAGAGATCTTATTCTGTTCTTC. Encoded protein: CATSRDLILFF.

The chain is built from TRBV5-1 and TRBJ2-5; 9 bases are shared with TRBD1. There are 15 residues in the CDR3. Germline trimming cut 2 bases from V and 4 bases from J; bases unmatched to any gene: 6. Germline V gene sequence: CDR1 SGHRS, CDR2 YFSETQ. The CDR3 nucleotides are TGCGCCAGCAGCTTCCCGGGACAGGGAGGAGAGACCCAGTACTTC. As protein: CASSFPGQGGETQYF.

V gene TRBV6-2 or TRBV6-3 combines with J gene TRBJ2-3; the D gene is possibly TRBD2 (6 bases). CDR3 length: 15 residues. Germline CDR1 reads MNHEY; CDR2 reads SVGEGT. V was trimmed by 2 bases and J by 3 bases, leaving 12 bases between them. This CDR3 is CASSYGTLQTDTQYF. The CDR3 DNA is TGTGCCAGCAGTTACGGGACTCTTCAGACAGATACGCAGTATTTT.

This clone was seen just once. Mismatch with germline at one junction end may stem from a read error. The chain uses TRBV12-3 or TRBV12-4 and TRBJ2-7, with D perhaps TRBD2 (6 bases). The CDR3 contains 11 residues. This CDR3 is CASRSGTGVNF. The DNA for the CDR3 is TGTGCCAGCAGGTCCGGGACTGGGGTCAACTTC.

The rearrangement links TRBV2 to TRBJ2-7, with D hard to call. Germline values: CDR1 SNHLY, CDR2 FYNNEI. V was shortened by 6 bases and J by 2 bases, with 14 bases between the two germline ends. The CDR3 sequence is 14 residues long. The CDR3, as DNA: TGTGCCAGCAGGGTTCAAGCGCCACCCTACGAGCAGTACTTC. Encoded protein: CASRVQAPPYEQYF.

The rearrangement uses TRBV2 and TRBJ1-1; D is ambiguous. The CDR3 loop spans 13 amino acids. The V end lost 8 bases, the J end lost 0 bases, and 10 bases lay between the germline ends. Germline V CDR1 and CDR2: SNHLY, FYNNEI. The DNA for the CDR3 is TGTGCCAGCGAGAACAGCCTGAACACTGAAGCTTTCTTT. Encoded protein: CASENSLNTEAFF.

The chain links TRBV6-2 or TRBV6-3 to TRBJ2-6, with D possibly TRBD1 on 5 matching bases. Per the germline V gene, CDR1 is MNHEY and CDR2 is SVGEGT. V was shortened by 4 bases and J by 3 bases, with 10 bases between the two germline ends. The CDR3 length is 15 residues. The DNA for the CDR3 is TGTGCCAGCAGTTTAAGGGGAATTGGGGCCAACGTCCTGACTTTC. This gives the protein CASSLRGIGANVLTF.

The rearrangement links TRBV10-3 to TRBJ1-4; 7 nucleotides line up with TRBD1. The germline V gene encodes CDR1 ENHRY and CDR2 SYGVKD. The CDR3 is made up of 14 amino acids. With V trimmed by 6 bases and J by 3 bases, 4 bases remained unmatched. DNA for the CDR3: TGTGCCATCAGGGACGGGACAGCTAATGAAAAACTGTTTTTT. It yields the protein CAIRDGTANEKLFF.

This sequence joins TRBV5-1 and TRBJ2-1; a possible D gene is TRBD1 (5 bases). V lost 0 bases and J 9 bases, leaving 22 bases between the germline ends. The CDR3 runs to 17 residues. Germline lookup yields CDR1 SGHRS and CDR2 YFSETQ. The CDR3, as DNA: TGCGCCAGCAGCTTGGCGGATACCCTGACAGAGAGTGGTGAGCAGTTCTTC. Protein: CASSLADTLTESGEQFF.

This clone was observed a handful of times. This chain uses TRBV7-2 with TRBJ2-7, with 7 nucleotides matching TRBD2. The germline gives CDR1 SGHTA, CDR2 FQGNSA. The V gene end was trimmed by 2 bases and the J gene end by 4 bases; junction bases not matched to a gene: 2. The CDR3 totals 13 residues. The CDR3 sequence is CASSLWEGYEQYF. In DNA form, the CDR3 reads TGTGCCAGCAGCTTATGGGAGGGGTACGAGCAGTACTTC.

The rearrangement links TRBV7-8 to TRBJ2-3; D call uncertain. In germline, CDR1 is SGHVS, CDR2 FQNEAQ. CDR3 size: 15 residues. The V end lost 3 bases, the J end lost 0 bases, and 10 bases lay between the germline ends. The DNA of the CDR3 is TGTGCCAGCAGCTTGGCCCTTTGGAGCACAGATACGCAGTATTTT. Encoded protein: CASSLALWSTDTQYF.

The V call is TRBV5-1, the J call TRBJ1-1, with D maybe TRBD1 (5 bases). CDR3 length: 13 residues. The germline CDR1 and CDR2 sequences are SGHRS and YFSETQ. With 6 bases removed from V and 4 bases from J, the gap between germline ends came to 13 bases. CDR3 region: CASTVSGGTEAFF. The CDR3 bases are TGCGCCAGCACGGTTTCCGGGGGCACTGAAGCTTTCTTT. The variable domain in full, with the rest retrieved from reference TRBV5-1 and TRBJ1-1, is KAGVTQTPRYLIKTRGQQVTLSCSPISGHRSVSWYQQTPGQGLQFLFEYFSETQRNKGNFPGRFSGRQFSNSRSEMNVSTLELGDSALYLCASTVSGGTEAFFGQGTRLTVV.